The 2 T cell receptor beta chains given below trace back to one sample, sequenced in a study of blood T cell repertoires in COVID-19. Sequenced by immunoSEQ multiplex PCR; TCRdb stores in-frame clones only, minus some. Of 140,000 or so clones in the sample, more than 85% are singletons; the top ten hold over 5%. The sequencing sample was made of peripheral blood. All receptors come from a human donor in a cohort sampled during active COVID-19.

This clone has more than one count but fewer than ten. V is TRBV15 and J is TRBJ2-3, with 11 bases lining up with TRBD2. Germline V gives CDR1 LNHNV, CDR2 YYDKDF (reference sequence). This CDR3 spans 15 amino acids. Unmatched junction bases numbered 3, after V lost 3 bases and J lost 4 bases. The CDR3 loop reads CATSSSGRAADTQYF. The CDR3 coding sequence is TGTGCCACCAGCAGTAGCGGGAGGGCCGCAGATACGCAGTATTTT.

This clone was recorded once. The chain combines TRBV10-3 with TRBJ2-3; 9 bases are shared with TRBD2. Germline V lookup: CDR1 ENHRY, CDR2 SYGVKD. The CDR3 sequence is 18 residues long. V gave up 5 bases and J gave up 5 bases; unmatched junction bases: 17. As DNA, the CDR3 is TGTGCCATCAGTTCCCCCGGGAGCGGGGGGCCCTTAGGAGATACGCAGTATTTT. Its protein is CAISSPGSGGPLGDTQYF.